This paragraph covers one T cell receptor beta chain sequence. Germline CDR1 MNHEY, CDR2 SVGAGI. The CDR3 length is 14 residues. V was clipped by 0 bases and J by 11 bases; unmatched bases: 8. The record originates from a study of blood T cell repertoires in COVID-19. Study overall: COVID-19 samples from acute and convalescent phases originated in the United States, Italy and Spain. T cells, B-cell-depleted T cells, or PBMCs supplied cDNA or gDNA.

Patients of the Seattle cohort, enrolled during active infection, were followed longitudinally. Original data processing: Reference gene primer amplification gave nucleated cell count estimates. Method: immunoSEQ multiplex PCR; TCRdb's copy keeps in-frame clones and lacks some. D and trimming were read from the DNA, whereas the V and J calls and clone size are those reported in that table. Of roughly 160,000 clones in the sample, around nine tenths were seen once. This chain links TRBV6-5 with TRBJ1-1, with 8 bases fitting TRBD1. Sample: peripheral blood. The sequence came from a man in his sixties with COVID-19, enrolled during active disease. This CDR3 is CASSYSPGQVDAFF. CDR3 nucleotides: TGTGCCAGCAGTTACTCGCCGGGACAGGTGGACGCTTTCTTT.